This TCR beta chain was identified during a study of T cells after yellow fever vaccination. Notes on the study in general: Some clonotypes were seen in both the CD4 and the CD8 compartments. These made up a small share and likely arose from convergent recombination. Abundant contaminating clonotypes from the bulk population could appear in FACS-sorted repertoires.

This CDR3 region has 13 residues. The germline V gene encodes CDR1 SEHNR and CDR2 FQNEAQ (reference sequence). V was cut by 1 base and J by 4 bases, with 5 bases left in between. Details on this clonotype: Its antigen is not identified.

TCRdb re-called the 5' RACE reads through MiXCR, storing one row per CDR3 protein. The data contain around 530,000 distinct CDR3 sequences, around a sixth of them singletons. This clonotype originated in a man between 18 and 35 years old who received the YFV17D yellow fever vaccine. The sample was PBMCs, taken 5 to 6 days after the first yellow fever vaccination. The rearrangement uses TRBV7-9 and TRBJ2-4; no clear D. The CDR3 DNA reads TGTGCCAGCAGCTTAGGGGTTAAAAACATTCAGTACTTC. This encodes CASSLGVKNIQYF.